The clone carrying this T cell receptor (beta chain) has at least ten counts. Antigen: not known. The data originate from a study of T cell repertoires in cytomegalovirus infection. About the research overall: Evidence of both CMV infection and a matching HLA type came from public TCR beta signatures.

Whole-study results and caveats: It was HLA-C-restricted CMV-specific TCR beta clonotypes that dominated the response ex vivo.

TCRdb analysed the reads with MiXCR anew, one entry per CDR3 protein. Among approximately 500,000 distinct CDR3 sequences listed, approximately 10% were seen once. Sequencing was done on a sample of PBMCs. This TCR was recovered from a human donor in good health (CMV status not recorded). Some clones in this sample may be carry-over from other donors' samples.

DNA of the CDR3: TGTGCCAGCAGCTTACAGTCGGCAGGGCCCTACAATGAGCAGTTCTTC. This gives the protein CASSLQSAGPYNEQFF. The chain recombines TRBV7-3 with TRBJ2-1; D may be TRBD1 (5 bases). Germline loops: CDR1 SGHTA, CDR2 FQGTGA. With 2 bases removed from V and 2 bases from J, the gap between germline ends came to 13 bases. CDR3 size: 16 residues.